Below, one T cell receptor beta chain is given with its context. Its specificity is not known. The CDR3 spans 14 residues. The germline CDR1 and CDR2 sequences are LGHNA and YNFKEQ. Trimming took off 0 bases at V and 4 bases at J, with 9 bases between the two ends. These data come from a study of read filtering for tumor transcriptome and immune sequencing. Study in general: The cohort had 17 to 20 men and approximately 15 women aged about 40 to 90, mean about 66 years. TCR-mapped reads were about 3.5 to 10.27 million with IR-seq versus about 85 to 1273 with RNA-seq. Study-wide points: Sorted CD138-negative bone marrow cells were not purified T cells.

From 400 to 450 ng of RNA, a library with molecular barcoded alpha/delta and beta/gamma adaptors was made. Each CDR3 protein gets one entry after TCRdb re-called the reads with MiXCR. This table holds around 35,000 distinct CDR3 sequences, about 13% found once. The chain combines TRBV4-2 with TRBJ1-1; D gene uncertain. The sequence was collected from a donor aged 40 or over with multiple myeloma. Sequencing was carried out using a population of CD138-negative cells sorted from bone marrow. CDR3 DNA: TGTGCCAGCAGCCAAGACAGAAGAGCCACTGAAGCTTTCTTT. Amino acids: CASSQDRRATEAFF.